This TCR beta chain stems from a study of control samples from healthy donors and cancer patients. Sequenced by immunoSEQ multiplex PCR; TCRdb stores in-frame clones only, minus some. The table has some 130,000 clones, roughly 90% seen once. Per the germline V gene, CDR1 is SGDLS and CDR2 is YYNGEE. This CDR3 has 17 amino acids. Trimming cost V 0 bases and J 1 base; bases outside gene matches: 6. Sequenced material: blood. The TCR sequence derives from a man between 35 and 55 years old in good health. The chain recombines TRBV9 with TRBJ1-5, with 8 nucleotides matching TRBD1. The CDR3 DNA sequence: TGTGCCAGCAGCGTAGGCCCAGGGGGCTCGAGCAATCAGCCCCAGCATTTT. This translates into CASSVGPGGSSNQPQHF.